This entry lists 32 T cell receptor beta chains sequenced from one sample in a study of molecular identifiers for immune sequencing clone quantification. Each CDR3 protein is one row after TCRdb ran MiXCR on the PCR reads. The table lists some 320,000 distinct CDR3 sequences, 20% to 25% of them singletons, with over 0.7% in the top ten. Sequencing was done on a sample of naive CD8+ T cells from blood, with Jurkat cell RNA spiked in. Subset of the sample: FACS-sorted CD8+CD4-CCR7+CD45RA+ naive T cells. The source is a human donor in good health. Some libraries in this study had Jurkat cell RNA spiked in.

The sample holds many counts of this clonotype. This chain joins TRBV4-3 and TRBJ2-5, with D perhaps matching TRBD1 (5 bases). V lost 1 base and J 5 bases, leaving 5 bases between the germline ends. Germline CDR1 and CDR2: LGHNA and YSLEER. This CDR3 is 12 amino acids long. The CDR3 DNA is TGCGCCAGCAGCCAAGGGGGCGAGACCCAGTACTTC. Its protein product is CASSQGGETQYF.

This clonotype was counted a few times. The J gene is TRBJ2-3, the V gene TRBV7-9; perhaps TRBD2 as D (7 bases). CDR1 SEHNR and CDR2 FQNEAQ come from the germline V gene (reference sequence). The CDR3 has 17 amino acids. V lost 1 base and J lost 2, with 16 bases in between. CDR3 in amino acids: CASSLDLGGGLTDTQYF. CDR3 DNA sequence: TGTGCCAGCAGCTTAGACTTGGGGGGGGGCCTCACAGATACGCAGTATTTT.

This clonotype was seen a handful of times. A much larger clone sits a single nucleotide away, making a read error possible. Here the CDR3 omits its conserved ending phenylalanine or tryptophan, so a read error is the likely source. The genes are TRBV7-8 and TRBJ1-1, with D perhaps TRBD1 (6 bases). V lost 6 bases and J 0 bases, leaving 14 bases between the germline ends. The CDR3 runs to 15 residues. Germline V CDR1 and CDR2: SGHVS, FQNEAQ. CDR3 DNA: TGTGCCAGCAGAGAGGGGTCAGGGGTGAACACTGAAGCTTTCTAT. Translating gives CASREGSGVNTEAFY.

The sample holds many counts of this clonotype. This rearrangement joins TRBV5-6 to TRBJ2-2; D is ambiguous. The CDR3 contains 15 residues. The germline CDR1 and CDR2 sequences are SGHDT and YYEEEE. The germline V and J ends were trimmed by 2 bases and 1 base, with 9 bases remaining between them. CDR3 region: CASSLTNQNTGELFF. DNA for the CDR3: TGTGCCAGCAGCTTAACTAACCAGAACACCGGGGAGCTGTTTTTT.

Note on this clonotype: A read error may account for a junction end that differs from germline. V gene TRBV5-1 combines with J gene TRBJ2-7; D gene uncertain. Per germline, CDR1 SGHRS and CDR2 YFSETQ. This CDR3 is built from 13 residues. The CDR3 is CAGSLDGSYEQYF. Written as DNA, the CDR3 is TGCGCCGGCAGCTTGGACGGCTCCTACGAGCAGTACTTC.

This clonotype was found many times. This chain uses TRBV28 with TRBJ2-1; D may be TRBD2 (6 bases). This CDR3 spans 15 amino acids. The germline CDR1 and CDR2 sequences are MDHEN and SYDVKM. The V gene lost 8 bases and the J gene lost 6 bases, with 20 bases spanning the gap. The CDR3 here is CASLPTGLSSNEQFF. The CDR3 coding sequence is TGTGCCAGCTTGCCCACCGGACTATCAAGCAATGAGCAGTTCTTC.

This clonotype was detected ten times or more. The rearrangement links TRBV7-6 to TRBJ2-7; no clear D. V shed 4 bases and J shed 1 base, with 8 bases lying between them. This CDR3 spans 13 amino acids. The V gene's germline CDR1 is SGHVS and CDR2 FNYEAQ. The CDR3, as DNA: TGTGCCAGCAGCTCTTTTAGGTCCTACGAGCAGTACTTC. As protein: CASSSFRSYEQYF.

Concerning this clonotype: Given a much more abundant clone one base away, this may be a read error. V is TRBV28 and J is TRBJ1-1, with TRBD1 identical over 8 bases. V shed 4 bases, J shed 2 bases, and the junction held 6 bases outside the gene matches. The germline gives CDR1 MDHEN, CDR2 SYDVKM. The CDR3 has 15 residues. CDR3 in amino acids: CASSSRTGGNTEAFF. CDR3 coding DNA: TGTGCCAGCAGTTCCCGCACAGGGGGTAACACTGAAGCTTTCTTT. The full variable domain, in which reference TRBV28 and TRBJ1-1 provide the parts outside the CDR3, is DVKVTQSSRYLVKRTGEKVFLECVQDMDHENMFWYRQDPGLGLRLIYFSYDVKMKEKGDIPEGYSVSREKKERFSLILESASTNQTSMYLCASSSRTGGNTEAFFGQGTRLTVV.

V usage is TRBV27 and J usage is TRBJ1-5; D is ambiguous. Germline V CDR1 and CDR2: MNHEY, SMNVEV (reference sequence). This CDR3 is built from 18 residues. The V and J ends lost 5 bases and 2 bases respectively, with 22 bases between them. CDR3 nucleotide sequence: TGTGCCAGCAGTCCCATCCTCATTATAAACATGGGCAATCAGCCCCAGCATTTT. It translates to CASSPILIINMGNQPQHF.

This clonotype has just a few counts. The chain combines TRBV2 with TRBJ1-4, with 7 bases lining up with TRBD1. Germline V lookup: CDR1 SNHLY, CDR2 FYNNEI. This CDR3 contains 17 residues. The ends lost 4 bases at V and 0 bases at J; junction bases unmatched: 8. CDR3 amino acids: CASSVDRKTATNEKLFF. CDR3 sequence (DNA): TGTGCCAGCAGTGTGGACAGGAAGACCGCAACTAATGAAAAACTGTTTTTT.

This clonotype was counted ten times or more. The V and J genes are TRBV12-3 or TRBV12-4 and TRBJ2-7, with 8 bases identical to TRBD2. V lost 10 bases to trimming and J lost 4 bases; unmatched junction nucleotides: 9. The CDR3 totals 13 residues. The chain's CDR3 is CATKAGDHYEQYF. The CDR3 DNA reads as TGTGCCACAAAAGCGGGGGACCATTACGAGCAGTACTTC.

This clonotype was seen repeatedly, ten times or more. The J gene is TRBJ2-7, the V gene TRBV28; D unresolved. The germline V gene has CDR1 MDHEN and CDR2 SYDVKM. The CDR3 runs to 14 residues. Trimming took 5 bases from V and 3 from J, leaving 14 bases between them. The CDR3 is CASSPPSSHYEQYF. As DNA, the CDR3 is TGTGCCAGCAGTCCCCCCTCCAGCCACTACGAGCAGTACTTC.

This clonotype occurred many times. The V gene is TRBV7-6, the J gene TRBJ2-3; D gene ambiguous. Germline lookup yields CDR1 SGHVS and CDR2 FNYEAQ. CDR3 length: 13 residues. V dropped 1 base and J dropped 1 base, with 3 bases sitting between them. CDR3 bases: TGTGCCAGCAGCTTAGGGCGCACAGATACGCAGTATTTT. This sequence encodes CASSLGRTDTQYF.

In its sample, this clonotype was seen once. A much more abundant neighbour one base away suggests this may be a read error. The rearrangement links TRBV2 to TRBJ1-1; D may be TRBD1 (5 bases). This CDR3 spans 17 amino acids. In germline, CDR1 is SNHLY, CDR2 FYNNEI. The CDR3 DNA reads TGTGTCAGCAGTGAAGTCCGGGCAGGGAGGTTTCGGGCTGAAGCTTTCTTT. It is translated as CVSSEVRAGRFRAEAFF. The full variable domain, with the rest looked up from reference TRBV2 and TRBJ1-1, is EPEVTQTPSHQVTQMGQEVILRCVPISNHLYFYWYRQILGQKVEFLVSFYNNEISEKSEIFDDQFSVERPDGSNFTLKIRSTKLEDSAMYFCVSSEVRAGRFRAEAFFGQGTRLTVV.

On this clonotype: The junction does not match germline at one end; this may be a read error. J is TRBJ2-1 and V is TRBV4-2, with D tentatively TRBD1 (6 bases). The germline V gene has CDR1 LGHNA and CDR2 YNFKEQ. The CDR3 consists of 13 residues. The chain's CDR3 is CAGSQGRGDEQFF. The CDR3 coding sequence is TGTGCCGGCAGCCAAGGCAGGGGCGATGAGCAGTTCTTC.

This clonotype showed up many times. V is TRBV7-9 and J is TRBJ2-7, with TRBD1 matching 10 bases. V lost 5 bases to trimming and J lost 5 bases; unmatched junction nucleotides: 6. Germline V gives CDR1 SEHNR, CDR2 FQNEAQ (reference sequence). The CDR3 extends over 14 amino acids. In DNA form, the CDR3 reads TGTGCCAGCAGCCCTCGACAGGGGGCTCACGAGCAGTACTTC. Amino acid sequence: CASSPRQGAHEQYF.

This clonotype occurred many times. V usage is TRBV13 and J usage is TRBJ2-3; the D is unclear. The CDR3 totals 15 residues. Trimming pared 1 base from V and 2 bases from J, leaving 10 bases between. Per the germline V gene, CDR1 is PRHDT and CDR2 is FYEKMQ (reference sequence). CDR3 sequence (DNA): TGTGCCAGCAGCTTAGAGGGAAAGGCCACAGATACGCAGTATTTT. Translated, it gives CASSLEGKATDTQYF.

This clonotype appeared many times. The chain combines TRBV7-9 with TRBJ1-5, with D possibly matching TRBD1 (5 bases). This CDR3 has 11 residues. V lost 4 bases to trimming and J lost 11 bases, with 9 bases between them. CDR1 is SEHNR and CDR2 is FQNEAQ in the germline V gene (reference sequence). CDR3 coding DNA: TGTGCCAGCAGCTCGCAGGGTGCCCAGCATTTT. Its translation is CASSSQGAQHF.

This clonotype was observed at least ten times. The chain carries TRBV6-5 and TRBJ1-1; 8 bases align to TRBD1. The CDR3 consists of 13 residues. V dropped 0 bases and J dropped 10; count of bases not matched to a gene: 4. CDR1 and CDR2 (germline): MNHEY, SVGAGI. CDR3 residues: CASSYSGGQAAFF. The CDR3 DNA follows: TGTGCCAGCAGTTACTCTGGGGGACAGGCAGCTTTCTTT.

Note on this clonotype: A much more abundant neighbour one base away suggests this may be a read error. Here the CDR3 reads CASKKNTEAFF. The CDR3 region has the DNA TGTGCCAGCAAAAAGAACACTGAAGCTTTCTTT. The V gene is TRBV27, the J gene TRBJ1-1; D gene unclear. V lost 7 bases and J lost 1, with 4 bases in between. The V gene's germline CDR1 is MNHEY and CDR2 SMNVEV (reference sequence). CDR3 length: 11 residues.

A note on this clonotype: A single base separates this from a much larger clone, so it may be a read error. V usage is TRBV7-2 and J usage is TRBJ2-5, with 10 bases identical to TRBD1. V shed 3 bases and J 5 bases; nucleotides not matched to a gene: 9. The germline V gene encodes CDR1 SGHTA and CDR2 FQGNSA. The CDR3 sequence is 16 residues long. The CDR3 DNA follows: TGTGCCAGCAGCTTCAGCGCCGGGACAGGGGTTGAGACCCAGTACTTC. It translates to CASSFSAGTGVETQYF.

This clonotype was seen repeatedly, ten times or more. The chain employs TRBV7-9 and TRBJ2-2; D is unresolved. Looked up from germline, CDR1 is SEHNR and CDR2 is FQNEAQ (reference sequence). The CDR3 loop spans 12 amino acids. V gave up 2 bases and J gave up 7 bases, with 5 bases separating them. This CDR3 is CASSLSYGELFF. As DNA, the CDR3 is TGTGCCAGCAGCTTAAGTTACGGGGAGCTGTTTTTT.

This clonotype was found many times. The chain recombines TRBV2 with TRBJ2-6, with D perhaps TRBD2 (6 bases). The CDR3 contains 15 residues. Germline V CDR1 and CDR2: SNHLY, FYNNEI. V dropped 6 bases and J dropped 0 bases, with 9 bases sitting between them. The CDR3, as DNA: TGTGCCAGCAGGGCCGGGGGCTCTGGGGCCAACGTCCTGACTTTC. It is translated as CASRAGGSGANVLTF.

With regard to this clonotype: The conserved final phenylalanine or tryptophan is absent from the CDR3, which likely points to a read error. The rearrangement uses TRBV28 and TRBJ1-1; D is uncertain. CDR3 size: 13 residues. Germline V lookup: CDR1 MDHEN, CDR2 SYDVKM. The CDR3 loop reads CASSLGMNAEAFS. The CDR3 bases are TGTGCCAGCAGTTTAGGGATGAACGCTGAAGCTTTCTCT.

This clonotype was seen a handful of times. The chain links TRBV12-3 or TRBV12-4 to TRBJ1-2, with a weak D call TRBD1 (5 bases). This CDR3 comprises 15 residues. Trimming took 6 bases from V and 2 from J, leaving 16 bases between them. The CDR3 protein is CASSSPVQGNYGYTF. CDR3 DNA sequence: TGTGCCAGCAGCTCCCCGGTCCAGGGCAACTATGGCTACACCTTC.

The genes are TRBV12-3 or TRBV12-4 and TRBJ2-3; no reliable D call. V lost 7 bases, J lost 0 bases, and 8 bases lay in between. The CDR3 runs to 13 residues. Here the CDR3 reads CASTSGSTDTQYF. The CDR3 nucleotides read TGTGCCAGCACTTCGGGCAGCACAGATACGCAGTATTTT.

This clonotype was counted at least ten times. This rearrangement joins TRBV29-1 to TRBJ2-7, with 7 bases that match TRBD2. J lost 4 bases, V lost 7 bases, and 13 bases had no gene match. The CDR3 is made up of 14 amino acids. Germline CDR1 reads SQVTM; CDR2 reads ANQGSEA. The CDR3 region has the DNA TGCAGCGCCAGACCGGGACTATCACCTTACGAGCAGTACTTC. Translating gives CSARPGLSPYEQYF.

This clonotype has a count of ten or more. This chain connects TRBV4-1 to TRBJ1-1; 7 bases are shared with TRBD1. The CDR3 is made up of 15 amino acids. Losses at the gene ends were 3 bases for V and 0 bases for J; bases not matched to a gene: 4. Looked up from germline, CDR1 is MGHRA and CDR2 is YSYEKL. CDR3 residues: CASSQGQLMNTEAFF. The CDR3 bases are TGCGCCAGCAGCCAGGGACAGCTGATGAACACTGAAGCTTTCTTT.

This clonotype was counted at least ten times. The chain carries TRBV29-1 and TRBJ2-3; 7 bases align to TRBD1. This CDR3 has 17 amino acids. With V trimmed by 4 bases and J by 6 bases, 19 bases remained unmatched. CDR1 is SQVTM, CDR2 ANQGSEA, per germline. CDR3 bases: TGCAGCGTTGGCCCCTCGTACGACAGGGTAGAATCGGATACGCAGTATTTT. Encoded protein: CSVGPSYDRVESDTQYF.

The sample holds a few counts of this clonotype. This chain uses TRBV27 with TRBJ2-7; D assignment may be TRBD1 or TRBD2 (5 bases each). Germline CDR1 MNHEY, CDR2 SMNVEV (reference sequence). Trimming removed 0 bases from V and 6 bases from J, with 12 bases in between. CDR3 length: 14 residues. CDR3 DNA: TGTGCCAGCAGTTTATCCCGGGACGTTTTCGAGCAGTACTTC. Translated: CASSLSRDVFEQYF.

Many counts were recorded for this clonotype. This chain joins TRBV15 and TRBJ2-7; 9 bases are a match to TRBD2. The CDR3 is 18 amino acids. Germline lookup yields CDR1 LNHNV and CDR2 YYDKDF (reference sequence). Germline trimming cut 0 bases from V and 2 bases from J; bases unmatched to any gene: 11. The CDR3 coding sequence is TGTGCCACCAGCAGAGAGCCGGAGGGGACTAGCCGACCCTACGAGCAGTACTTC. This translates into CATSREPEGTSRPYEQYF.

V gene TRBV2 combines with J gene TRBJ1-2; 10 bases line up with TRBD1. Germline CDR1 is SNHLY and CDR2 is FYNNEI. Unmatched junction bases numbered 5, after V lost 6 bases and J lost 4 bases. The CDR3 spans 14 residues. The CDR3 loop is CASREDRGSYGYTF. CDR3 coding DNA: TGTGCCAGCAGAGAGGACAGGGGGTCCTATGGCTACACCTTC. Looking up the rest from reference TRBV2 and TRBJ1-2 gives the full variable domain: EPEVTQTPSHQVTQMGQEVILRCVPISNHLYFYWYRQILGQKVEFLVSFYNNEISEKSEIFDDQFSVERPDGSNFTLKIRSTKLEDSAMYFCASREDRGSYGYTFGSGTRLTVV.